Shown below are 5 T cell receptor beta chains from a single sample sequenced in a study of OX40 agonist ivuxolimab in advanced cancers. Assay: immunoSEQ multiplex PCR; the TCRdb copy retains only in-frame clones and omits some. The data show roughly 120,000 clones, approximately 90% seen once. Material: CD4+ or CD8+ T cells sorted from blood, obtained in a trial of the OX40 agonist ivuxolimab. The receptors derive from an adult with an advanced solid tumor such as melanoma, head and neck, liver or kidney cancer.

This clone was seen once. The chain recombines TRBV4-2 with TRBJ1-4; a weak D match, TRBD1 (5 bases). The CDR3 has 15 amino acids. The germline V and J ends were trimmed by 5 bases and 7 bases, with 17 bases remaining between them. Germline CDR1 and CDR2: LGHNA and YNFKEQ. The CDR3 loop reads CASSEGRMTVEKLFF. CDR3 nucleotides: TGTGCCAGCAGCGAAGGTAGGATGACAGTTGAAAAACTGTTTTTT.

J is TRBJ2-2 and V is TRBV18; tentatively, D is TRBD1 (5 bases). Trimming removed 3 bases from V and 3 bases from J, with 14 bases in between. The CDR3 length is 16 residues. Germline CDR1 is KGHSH and CDR2 is LQKENI. The CDR3 coding sequence is TGTGCCAGCTCACCTTCTATGACAGACTACACCGGGGAGCTGTTTTTT. This encodes CASSPSMTDYTGELFF.

DNA for the CDR3: TGTGCCAGCAGCGTGATCCGGGACTCATTGTATGAGCAGTTCTTC. Translated, it gives CASSVIRDSLYEQFF. The V gene is TRBV9, the J gene TRBJ2-1; TRBD2 might be the D (6 bases). CDR1 is SGDLS and CDR2 is YYNGEE in the germline V gene. The CDR3 consists of 15 residues. V lost 2 bases and J lost 8, with 17 bases in between.

V usage is TRBV28 and J usage is TRBJ2-5, with D perhaps matching TRBD1 (7 bases). This CDR3 region has 15 residues. V dropped 2 bases and J dropped 4 bases, with 14 bases sitting between them. In germline, CDR1 is MDHEN, CDR2 SYDVKM. This chain's CDR3 is CASSLGGGYRETQYF. CDR3 nucleotide sequence: TGTGCCAGCAGTTTAGGAGGGGGCTATCGAGAGACCCAGTACTTC.

This clone was found once. V is TRBV30 and J is TRBJ2-3, with TRBD2 as a possible D gene (5 bases). V was cut by 2 bases and J by 6 bases, with 27 bases left in between. This CDR3 region has 18 residues. Germline-derived CDR1 and CDR2 are GTSNPN and SVGIG (reference sequence). The CDR3 DNA is TGTGCCTGGAGTCGGGGATTTAGGGCGGCCCAACCGTGGGATACGCAGTATTTT. Translated, it gives CAWSRGFRAAQPWDTQYF.